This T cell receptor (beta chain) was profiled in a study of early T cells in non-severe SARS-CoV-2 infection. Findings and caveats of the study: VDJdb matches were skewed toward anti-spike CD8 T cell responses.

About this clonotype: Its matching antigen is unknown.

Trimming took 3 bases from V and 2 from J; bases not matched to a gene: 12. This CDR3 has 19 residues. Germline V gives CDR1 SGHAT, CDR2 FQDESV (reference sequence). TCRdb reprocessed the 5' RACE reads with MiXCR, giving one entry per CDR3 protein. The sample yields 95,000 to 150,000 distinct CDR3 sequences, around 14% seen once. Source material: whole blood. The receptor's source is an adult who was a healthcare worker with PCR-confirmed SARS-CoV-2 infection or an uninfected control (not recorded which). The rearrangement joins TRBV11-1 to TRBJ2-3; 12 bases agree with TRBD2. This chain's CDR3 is CASSFPRTSGVSTTDTQYF. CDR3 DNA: TGTGCCAGCAGCTTCCCCCGGACTAGCGGGGTTTCCACCACAGATACGCAGTATTTT.